This T cell receptor (beta chain) was identified during a study of T-cell reconstitution after alpha-beta-depleted transplantation in children. This clonotype has just a few counts. Its cognate antigen is unknown. This CDR3 comprises 16 residues. V shed 6 bases, J shed 3 bases, and the junction held 8 bases outside the gene matches. General study results and limits: Alpha-beta T cells present about two months after transplant were reported to originate from several hundred expanded graft clones.

The library targeted TCRbeta and was prepared with unique molecular identifiers. A single record per CDR3 protein comes from TCRdb applying MiXCR to the PCR reads. Of 600,000 to 700,000 distinct CDR3 sequences listed, under 15% are singletons. This material consisted of PBMCs, taken before TCRalphabeta/CD19-depleted stem cell transplant. This TCR came from a girl aged 2 to 9 with congenital amegakaryocytic thrombocytopenia, due to receive a stem cell transplant. The genes are TRBV12-3 or TRBV12-4 and TRBJ2-1, with 10 bases identical to TRBD2. The chain's CDR3 is CASRPALAGFYNEQFF. The CDR3 bases are TGTGCCAGCAGGCCGGCACTAGCGGGGTTCTACAATGAGCAGTTCTTC.